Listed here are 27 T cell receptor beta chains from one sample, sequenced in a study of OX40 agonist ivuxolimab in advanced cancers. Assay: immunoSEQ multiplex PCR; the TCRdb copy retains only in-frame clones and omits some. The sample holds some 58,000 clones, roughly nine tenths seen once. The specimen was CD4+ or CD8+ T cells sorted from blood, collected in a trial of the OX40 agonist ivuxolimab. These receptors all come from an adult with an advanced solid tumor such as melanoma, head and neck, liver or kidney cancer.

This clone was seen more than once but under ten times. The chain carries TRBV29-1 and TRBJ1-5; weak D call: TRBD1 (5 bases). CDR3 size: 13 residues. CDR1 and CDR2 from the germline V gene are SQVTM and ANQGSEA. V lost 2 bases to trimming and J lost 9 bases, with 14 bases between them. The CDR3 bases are TGCAGCGTTGAAAGGGACGGAACGTCGCCCCAGCATTTT. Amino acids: CSVERDGTSPQHF.

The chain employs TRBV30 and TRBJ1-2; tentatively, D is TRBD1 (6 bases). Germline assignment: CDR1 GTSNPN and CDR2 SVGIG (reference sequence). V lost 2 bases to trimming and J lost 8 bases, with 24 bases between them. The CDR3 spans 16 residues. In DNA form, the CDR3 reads TGTGCCTGGAGTCCCCCTGGGGGGGCTTCTTTTCGGGGCTACACCTTC. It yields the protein CAWSPPGGASFRGYTF.

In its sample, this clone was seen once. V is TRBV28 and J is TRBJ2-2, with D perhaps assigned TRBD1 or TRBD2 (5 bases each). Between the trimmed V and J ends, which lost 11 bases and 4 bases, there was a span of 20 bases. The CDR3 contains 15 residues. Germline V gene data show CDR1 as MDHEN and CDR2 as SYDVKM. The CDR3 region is CASRDQGRATGELFF. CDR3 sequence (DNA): TGTGCCTCCAGGGACCAGGGCCGTGCCACCGGGGAGCTGTTTTTT.

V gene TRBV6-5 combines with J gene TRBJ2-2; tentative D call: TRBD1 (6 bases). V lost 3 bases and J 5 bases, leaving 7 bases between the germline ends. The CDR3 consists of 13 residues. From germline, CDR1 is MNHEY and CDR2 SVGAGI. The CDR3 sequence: CASSYDRTGELFF. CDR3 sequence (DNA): TGTGCCAGCAGTTATGACAGGACCGGGGAGCTGTTTTTT.

In DNA form, the CDR3 reads TGTGCCAGCAGCTTGGTACTAGCGGGGTACAATGAGCAGTTCTTC. This sequence encodes CASSLVLAGYNEQFF. This chain uses TRBV5-4 with TRBJ2-1, with 10 bases matching TRBD2. After removal of 0 bases from V and 4 bases from J, the junction contained 1 base not matched to a gene. The CDR3 runs 15 residues. CDR1 is SGHNT and CDR2 is YYREEE in the germline V gene (reference sequence). Full variable domain (outside the CDR3, taken from reference TRBV5-4 and TRBJ2-1): ETGVTQSPTHLIKTRGQQVTLRCSSQSGHNTVSWYQQALGQGPQFIFQYYREEENGRGNFPPRFSGLQFPNYSSELNVNALELDDSALYLCASSLVLAGYNEQFFGPGTRLTVL.

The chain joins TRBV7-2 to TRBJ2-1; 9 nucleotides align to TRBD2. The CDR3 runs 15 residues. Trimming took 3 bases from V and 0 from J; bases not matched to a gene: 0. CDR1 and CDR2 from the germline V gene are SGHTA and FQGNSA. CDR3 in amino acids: CASSFSGSSYNEQFF. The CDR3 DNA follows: TGTGCCAGCAGCTTTAGCGGGAGCTCCTACAATGAGCAGTTCTTC.

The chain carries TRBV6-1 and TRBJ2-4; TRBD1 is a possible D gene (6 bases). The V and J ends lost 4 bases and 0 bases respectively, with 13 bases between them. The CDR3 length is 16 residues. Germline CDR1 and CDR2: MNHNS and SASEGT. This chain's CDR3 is CASSAGVYRAKNIQYF. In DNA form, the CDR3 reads TGTGCCAGCAGTGCAGGGGTCTACCGAGCCAAAAACATTCAGTACTTC.

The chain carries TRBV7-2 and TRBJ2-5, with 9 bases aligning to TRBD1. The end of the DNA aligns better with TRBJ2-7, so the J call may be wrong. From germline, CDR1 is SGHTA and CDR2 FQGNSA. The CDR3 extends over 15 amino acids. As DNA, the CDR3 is TGTGCCAGCAGCTTAAGCCGGGACAGGGCCTACGAGCAGTACTTC. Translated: CASSLSRDRAYEQYF.

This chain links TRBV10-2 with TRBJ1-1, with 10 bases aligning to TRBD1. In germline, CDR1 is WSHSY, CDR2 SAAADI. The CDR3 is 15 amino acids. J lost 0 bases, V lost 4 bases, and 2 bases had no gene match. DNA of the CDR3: TGCGCCAGCAGTGGACAGGGGGCTCTGAACACTGAAGCTTTCTTT. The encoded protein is CASSGQGALNTEAFF.

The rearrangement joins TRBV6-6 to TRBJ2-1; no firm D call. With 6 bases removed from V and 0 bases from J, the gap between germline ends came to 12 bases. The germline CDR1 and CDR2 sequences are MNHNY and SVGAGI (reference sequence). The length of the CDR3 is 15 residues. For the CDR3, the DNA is TGTGCCAGCAGCATAGGCCATAGCTCCTACAATGAGCAGTTCTTC. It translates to CASSIGHSSYNEQFF.

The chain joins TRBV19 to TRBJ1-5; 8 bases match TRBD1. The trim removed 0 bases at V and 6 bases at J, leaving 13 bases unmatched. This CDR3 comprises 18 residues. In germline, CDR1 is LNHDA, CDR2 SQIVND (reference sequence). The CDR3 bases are TGTGCCAGTAGTATAGATTCCCCCCGGACAGGGTCCGTTCAGCCCCAGCATTTT. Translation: CASSIDSPRTGSVQPQHF.

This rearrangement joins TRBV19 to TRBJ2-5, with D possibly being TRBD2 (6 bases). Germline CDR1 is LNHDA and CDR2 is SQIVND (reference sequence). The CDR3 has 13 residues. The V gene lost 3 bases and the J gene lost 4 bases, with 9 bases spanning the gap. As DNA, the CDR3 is TGTGCCAGTAGTATCACAGCGGGAGAGACCCAGTACTTC. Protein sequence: CASSITAGETQYF.

The CDR3 coding sequence is TGTGCCAGCTCACCCCTGGAGACTAGCACAGATACGCAGTATTTT. Amino acid sequence: CASSPLETSTDTQYF. This rearrangement joins TRBV18 to TRBJ2-3; D remains ambiguous. CDR3 size: 15 residues. The germline V gene has CDR1 KGHSH and CDR2 LQKENI. Trimming took 3 bases from V and 0 from J, leaving 10 bases between them.

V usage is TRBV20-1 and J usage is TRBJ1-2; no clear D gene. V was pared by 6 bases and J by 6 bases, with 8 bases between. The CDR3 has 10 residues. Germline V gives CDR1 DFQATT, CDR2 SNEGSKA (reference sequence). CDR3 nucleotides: TGCAGTGCCCCGCATAATGGCTACACCTTC. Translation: CSAPHNGYTF.

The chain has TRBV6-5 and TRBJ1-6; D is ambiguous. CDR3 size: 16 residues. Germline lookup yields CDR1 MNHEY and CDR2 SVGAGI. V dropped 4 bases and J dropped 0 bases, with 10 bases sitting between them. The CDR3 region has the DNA TGTGCCAGCAGTTCCAGACGGAGCTCCTATAATTCACCCCTCCACTTT. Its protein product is CASSSRRSSYNSPLHF.

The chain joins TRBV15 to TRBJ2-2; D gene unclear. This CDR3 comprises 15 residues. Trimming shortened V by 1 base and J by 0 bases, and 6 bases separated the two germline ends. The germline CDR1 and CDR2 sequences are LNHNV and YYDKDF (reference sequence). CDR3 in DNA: TGTGCCACCAGCAGAGGGGCAACGAACACCGGGGAGCTGTTTTTT. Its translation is CATSRGATNTGELFF.

CDR3: CAISAGDQPQHF. CDR3 coding DNA: TGTGCCATCAGTGCAGGGGATCAGCCCCAGCATTTT. This chain connects TRBV10-3 to TRBJ1-5; D might be TRBD1 (6 bases). The V end was cut by 4 bases, the J end by 5 bases, with 6 bases between. The CDR3 runs 12 residues. Germline lookup yields CDR1 ENHRY and CDR2 SYGVKD.

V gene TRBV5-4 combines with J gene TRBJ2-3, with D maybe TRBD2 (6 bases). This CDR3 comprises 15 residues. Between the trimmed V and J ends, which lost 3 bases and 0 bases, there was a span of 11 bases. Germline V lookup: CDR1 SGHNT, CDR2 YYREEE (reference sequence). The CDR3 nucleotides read TGTGCCAGCAGCTCGTCGGGGGTGAGCACAGATACGCAGTATTTT. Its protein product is CASSSSGVSTDTQYF. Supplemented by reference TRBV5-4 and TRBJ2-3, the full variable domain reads ETGVTQSPTHLIKTRGQQVTLRCSSQSGHNTVSWYQQALGQGPQFIFQYYREEENGRGNFPPRFSGLQFPNYSSELNVNALELDDSALYLCASSSSGVSTDTQYFGPGTRLTVL.

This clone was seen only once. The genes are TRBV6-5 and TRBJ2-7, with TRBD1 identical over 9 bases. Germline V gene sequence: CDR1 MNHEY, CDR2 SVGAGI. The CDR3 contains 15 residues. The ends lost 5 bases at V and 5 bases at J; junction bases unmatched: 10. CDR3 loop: CASSRTGVRYNEQYF. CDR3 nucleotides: TGTGCCAGCAGTCGGACAGGGGTTCGGTACAACGAGCAGTACTTC.

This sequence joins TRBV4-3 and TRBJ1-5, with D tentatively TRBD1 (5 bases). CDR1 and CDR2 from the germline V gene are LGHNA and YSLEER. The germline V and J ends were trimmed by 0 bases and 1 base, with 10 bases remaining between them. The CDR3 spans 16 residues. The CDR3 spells CASSQEAGHSNQPQHF. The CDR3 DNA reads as TGCGCCAGCAGCCAAGAAGCGGGGCACAGCAATCAGCCCCAGCATTTT.

The CDR3 region has the DNA TGTGCCATCAGTGAGGGGCGGGTACAAAACATTCAGTACTTC. As protein: CAISEGRVQNIQYF. This chain uses TRBV10-3 with TRBJ2-4, with D possibly being TRBD2 (5 bases). V shed 2 bases and J shed 5 bases, with 10 bases lying between them. CDR3 length: 14 residues. Germline values: CDR1 ENHRY, CDR2 SYGVKD.

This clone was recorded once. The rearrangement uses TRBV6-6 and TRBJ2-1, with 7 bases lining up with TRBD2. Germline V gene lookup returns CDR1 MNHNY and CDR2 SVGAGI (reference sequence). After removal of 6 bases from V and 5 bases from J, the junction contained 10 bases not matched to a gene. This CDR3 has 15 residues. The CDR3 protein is CASRKSGEADNEQFF. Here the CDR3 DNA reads TGTGCCAGCAGAAAGAGCGGGGAGGCGGACAATGAGCAGTTCTTC.

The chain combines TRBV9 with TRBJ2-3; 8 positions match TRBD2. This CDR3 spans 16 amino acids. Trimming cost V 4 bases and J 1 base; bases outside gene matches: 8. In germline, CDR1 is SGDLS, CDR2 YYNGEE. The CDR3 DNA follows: TGTGCCAGCAGCCCCCAGGGGCGGGGGGGCACAGATACGCAGTATTTT. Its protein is CASSPQGRGGTDTQYF. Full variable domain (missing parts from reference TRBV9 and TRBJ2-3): DSGVTQTPKHLITATGQRVTLRCSPRSGDLSVYWYQQSLDQGLQFLIQYYNGEERAKGNILERFSAQQFPDLHSELNLSSLELGDSALYFCASSPQGRGGTDTQYFGPGTRLTVL.

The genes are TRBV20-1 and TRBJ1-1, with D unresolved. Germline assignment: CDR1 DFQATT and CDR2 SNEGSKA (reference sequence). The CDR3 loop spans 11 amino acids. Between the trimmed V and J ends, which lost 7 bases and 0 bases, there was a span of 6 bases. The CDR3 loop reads CSGRLNTEAFF. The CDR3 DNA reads TGCAGTGGGCGGTTGAACACTGAAGCTTTCTTT.

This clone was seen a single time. CDR3 coding DNA: TGTGCCAGCAGTCCACAACAGGGAAGGGTAATAGAAGCTTTCTTT. Translating gives CASSPQQGRVIEAFF. This chain links TRBV28 with TRBJ1-1, with a possible D match to TRBD1 (6 bases). CDR3 length: 15 residues. V was shortened by 5 bases and J by 8 bases, with 21 bases between the two germline ends. Germline V gives CDR1 MDHEN, CDR2 SYDVKM. The whole variable domain, filled in from reference TRBV28 and TRBJ1-1, reads DVKVTQSSRYLVKRTGEKVFLECVQDMDHENMFWYRQDPGLGLRLIYFSYDVKMKEKGDIPEGYSVSREKKERFSLILESASTNQTSMYLCASSPQQGRVIEAFFGQGTRLTVV.

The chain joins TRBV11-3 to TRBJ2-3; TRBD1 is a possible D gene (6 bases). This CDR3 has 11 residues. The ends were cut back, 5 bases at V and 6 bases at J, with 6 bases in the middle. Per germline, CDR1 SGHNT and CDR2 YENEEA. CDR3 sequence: CASSDRDTQYF. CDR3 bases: TGTGCCAGCAGCGACAGGGATACGCAGTATTTT.

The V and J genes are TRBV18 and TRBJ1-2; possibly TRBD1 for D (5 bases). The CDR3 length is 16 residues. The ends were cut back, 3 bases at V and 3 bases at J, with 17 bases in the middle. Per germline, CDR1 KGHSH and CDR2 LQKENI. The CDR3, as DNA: TGTGCCAGCTCACCTACCCCCGGGGACGGAGACTATGGCTACACCTTC. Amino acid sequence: CASSPTPGDGDYGYTF.